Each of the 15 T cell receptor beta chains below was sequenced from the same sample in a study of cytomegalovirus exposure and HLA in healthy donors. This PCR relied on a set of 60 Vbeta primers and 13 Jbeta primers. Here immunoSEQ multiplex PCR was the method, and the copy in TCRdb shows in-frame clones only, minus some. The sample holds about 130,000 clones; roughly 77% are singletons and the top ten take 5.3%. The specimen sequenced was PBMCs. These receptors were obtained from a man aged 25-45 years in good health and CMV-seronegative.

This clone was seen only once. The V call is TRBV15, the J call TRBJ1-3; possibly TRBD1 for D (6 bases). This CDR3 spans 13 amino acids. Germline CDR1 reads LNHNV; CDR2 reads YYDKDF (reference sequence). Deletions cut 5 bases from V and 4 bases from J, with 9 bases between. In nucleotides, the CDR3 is TGTGCCACCAGCCTCGGACAGGGAAACACCATATATTTT. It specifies CATSLGQGNTIYF.

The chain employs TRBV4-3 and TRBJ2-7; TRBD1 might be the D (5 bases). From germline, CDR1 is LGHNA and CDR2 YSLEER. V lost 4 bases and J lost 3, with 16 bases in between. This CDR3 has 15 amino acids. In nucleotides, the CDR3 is TGCGCCAGCAGCCGCCAACAGGCTACTGACTACGAGCAGTACTTC. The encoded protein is CASSRQQATDYEQYF.

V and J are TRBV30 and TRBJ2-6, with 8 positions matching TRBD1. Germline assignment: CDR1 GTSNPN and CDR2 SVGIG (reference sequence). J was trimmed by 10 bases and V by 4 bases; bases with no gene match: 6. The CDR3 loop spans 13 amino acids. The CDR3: CAWTGQGANVLTF. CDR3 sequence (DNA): TGTGCCTGGACAGGACAGGGTGCGAACGTCCTGACTTTC.

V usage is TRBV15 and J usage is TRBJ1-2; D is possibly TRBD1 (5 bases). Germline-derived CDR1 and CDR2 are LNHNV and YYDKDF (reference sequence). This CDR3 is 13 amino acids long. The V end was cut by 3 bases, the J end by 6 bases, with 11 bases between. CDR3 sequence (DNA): TGTGCCACCAGCAGCTCAGGCAGGGATGGCTACACCTTC. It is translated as CATSSSGRDGYTF.

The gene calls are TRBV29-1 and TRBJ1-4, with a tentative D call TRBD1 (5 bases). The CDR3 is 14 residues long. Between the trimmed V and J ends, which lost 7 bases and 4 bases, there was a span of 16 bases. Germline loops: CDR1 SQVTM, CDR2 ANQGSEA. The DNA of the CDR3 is TGCAGCGCCCGGTCGGGGGGTGGTAATGAAAAACTGTTTTTT. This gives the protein CSARSGGGNEKLFF.

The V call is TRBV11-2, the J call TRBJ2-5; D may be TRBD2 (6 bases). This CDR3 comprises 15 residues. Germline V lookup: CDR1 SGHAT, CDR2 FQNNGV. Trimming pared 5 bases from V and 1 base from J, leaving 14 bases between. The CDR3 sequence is CASSAGLTTQETQYF. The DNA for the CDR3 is TGTGCCAGCAGCGCGGGACTTACCACCCAAGAGACCCAGTACTTC.

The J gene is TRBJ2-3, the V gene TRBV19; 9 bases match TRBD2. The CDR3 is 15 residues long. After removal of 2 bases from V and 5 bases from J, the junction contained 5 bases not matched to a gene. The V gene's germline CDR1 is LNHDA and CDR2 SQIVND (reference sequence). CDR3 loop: CASSIRREGRDTQYF. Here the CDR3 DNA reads TGTGCCAGTAGTATAAGGCGGGAGGGCCGAGATACGCAGTATTTT.

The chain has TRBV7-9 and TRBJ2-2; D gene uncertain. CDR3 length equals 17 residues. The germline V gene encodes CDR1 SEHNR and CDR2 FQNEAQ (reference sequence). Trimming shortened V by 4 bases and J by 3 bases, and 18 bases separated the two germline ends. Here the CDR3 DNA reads TGTGCCAGCAGCTCCCCCACCCCCGGAGTAGACACCGGGGAGCTGTTTTTT. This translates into CASSSPTPGVDTGELFF.

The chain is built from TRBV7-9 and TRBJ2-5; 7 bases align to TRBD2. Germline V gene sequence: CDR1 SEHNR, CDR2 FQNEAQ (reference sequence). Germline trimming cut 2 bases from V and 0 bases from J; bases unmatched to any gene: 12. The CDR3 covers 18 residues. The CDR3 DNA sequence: TGTGCCAGCAGCTTAATCGGCCTAGGGGAGGGGTACCAAGAGACCCAGTACTTC. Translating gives CASSLIGLGEGYQETQYF.

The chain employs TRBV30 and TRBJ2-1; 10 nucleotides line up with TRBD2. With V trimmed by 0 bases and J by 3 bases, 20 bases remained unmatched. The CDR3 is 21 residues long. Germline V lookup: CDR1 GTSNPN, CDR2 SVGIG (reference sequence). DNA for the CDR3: TGTGCCTGGAGTGTACTCGGGGCTAGCGGGAGATCGGGGTTTGGCTACAATGAGCAGTTCTTC. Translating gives CAWSVLGASGRSGFGYNEQFF.

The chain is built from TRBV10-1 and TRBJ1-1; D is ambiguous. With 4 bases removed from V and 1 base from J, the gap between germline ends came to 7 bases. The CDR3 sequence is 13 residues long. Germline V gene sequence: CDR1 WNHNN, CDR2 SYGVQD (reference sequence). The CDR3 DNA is TGCGCCAGCAGTGCCGGGTCGAACACTGAAGCTTTCTTT. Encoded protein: CASSAGSNTEAFF.

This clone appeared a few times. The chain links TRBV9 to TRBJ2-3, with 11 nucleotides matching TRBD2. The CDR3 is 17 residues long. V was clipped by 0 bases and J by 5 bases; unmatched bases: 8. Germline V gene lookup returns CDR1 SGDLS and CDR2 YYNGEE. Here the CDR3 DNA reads TGTGCCAGCAGCGTAGGAAATAGCGGGGGGGCCAAAGATACGCAGTATTTT. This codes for CASSVGNSGGAKDTQYF. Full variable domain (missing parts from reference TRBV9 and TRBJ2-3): DSGVTQTPKHLITATGQRVTLRCSPRSGDLSVYWYQQSLDQGLQFLIQYYNGEERAKGNILERFSAQQFPDLHSELNLSSLELGDSALYFCASSVGNSGGAKDTQYFGPGTRLTVL.

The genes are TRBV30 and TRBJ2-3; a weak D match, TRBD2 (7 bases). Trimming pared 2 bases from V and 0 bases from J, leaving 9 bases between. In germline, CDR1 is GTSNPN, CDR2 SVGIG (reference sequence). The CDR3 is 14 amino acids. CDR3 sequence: CAWSRGGSTDTQYF. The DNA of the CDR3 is TGTGCCTGGAGTAGGGGGGGGAGCACAGATACGCAGTATTTT. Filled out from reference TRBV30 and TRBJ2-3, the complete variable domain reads SQTIHQWPATLVQPVGSPLSLECTVEGTSNPNLYWYRQAAGRGLQLLFYSVGIGQISSEVPQNLSASRPQDRQFILSSKKLLLSDSGFYLCAWSRGGSTDTQYFGPGTRLTVL.

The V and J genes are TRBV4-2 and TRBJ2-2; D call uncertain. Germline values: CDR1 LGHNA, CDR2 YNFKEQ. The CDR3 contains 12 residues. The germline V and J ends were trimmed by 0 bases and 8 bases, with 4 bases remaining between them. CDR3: CASSQEAGELFF. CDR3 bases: TGTGCCAGCAGCCAAGAAGCTGGGGAGCTGTTTTTT.

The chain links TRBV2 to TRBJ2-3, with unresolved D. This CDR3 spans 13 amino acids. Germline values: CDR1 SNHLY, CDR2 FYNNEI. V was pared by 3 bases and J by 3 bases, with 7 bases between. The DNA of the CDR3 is TGTGCCAGCAGTGAGCTATATACAGATACGCAGTATTTT. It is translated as CASSELYTDTQYF.